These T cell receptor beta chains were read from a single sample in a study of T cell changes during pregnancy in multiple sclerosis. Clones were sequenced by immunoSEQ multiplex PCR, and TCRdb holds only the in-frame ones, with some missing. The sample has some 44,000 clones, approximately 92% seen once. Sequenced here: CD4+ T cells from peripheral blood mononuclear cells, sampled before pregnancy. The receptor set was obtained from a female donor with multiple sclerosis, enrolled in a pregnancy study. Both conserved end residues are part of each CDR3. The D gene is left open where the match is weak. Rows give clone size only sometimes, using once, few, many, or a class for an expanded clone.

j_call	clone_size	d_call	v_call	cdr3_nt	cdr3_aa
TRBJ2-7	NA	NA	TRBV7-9	TGTGCCAGCAGCCCCCTGGAGGGGCGTCAGCTGACGGGGCAGTACTTC	CASSPLEGRQLTGQYF
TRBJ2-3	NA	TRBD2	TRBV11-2	TGTGCCAGCAGCGCCCAGGGACTAGCGGGAGAAGATACGCAGTATTTT	CASSAQGLAGEDTQYF
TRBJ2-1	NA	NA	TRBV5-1	TGCGCCAGCAGCTTGGGTCCGGGGAAGCCAGACAATGAGCAGTTCTTC	CASSLGPGKPDNEQFF
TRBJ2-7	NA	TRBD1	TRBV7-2	TGTGCCAGCAGCTTAGACAGGGGGTCCCGCGAGCAGTACTTC	CASSLDRGSREQYF
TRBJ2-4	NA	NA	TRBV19	TGTGCCAGTAGTAATAATTTCTTTAACATTCAGTACTTC	CASSNNFFNIQYF
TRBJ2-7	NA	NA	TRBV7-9	TGTGCCAGCAGCCAGGGGTGGGAGTACGAGCAGTACTTC	CASSQGWEYEQYF
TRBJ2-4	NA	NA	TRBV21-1	TGTGCCAGCAGCAAAGATGGCAAAATGATAGCCAAAAACATTCAGTACTTC	CASSKDGKMIAKNIQYF
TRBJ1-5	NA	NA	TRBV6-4	TGTGCCAGCAGTGGTGTTATGGTGGGGCCGGATCAGCCCCAGCATTTT	CASSGVMVGPDQPQHF
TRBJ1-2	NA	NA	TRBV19	TGTGCCAGTAGTATTGGTGCAGAATATGGCTACACCTTC	CASSIGAEYGYTF
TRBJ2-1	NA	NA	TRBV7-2	TGTGCCAGCAGCCCCGCAGGCGAGCAGTTCTTC	CASSPAGEQFF
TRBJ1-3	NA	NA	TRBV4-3	TGCGCCAGCAGCCCATCCTACGTACTTGACAGCGCTGGAAACACCATATATTTT	CASSPSYVLDSAGNTIYF
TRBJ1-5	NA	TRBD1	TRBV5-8	TGTGCCAGCAGCCTCGACAGGGGCCCTCAGCCCCAGCATTTT	CASSLDRGPQPQHF
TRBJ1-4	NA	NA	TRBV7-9	TGTGCCAGCAGCCCCGACGGGTCTAATGAAAAACTGTTTTTT	CASSPDGSNEKLFF
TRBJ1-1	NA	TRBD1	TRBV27	TGTGCCAGCAGTGGAATAAATAGGGGGCGACGCACTGAAGCTTTCTTT	CASSGINRGRRTEAFF
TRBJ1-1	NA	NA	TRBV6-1	TGTGCCAGCAGAGCGGGACGGATGAACACTGAAGCTTTCTTT	CASRAGRMNTEAFF
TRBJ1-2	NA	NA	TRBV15	TGTGCCACCAGCAGAGGGCCGGGGTTTGACATATATGGCTACACCTTC	CATSRGPGFDIYGYTF
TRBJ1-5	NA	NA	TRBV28	TGTGCCAGCAGTTTGGGGCCCTGGCCCCAGCATTTT	CASSLGPWPQHF
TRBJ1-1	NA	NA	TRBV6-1	TGTGCCAGCAGTGAACGACAGAAGAACACTGAAGCTTTCTTT	CASSERQKNTEAFF
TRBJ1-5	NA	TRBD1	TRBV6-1	TGTGCCAGCAGTGAGGGACAGGGGATAAGAAGCAATCAGCCCCAGCATTTT	CASSEGQGIRSNQPQHF
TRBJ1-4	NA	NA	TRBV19	TGTGCCAGTAGTGACCGGACAGCCGGTGGTGAAAAACTGTTTTTT	CASSDRTAGGEKLFF
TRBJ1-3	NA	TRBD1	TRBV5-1	TGCGCCAGCAGCTTTCTGGGACAGGGTCGTGTTAACACCATATATTTT	CASSFLGQGRVNTIYF
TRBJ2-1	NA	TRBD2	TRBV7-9	TGTGCCAGCAGACCTTGGGGAAATAGCGGGAGAGGGGTCAATGAGCAGTTCTTC	CASRPWGNSGRGVNEQFF
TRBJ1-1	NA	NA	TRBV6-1	TGTGCCAGCAGAGCGGTGGGGACTGAAGCTTTCTTT	CASRAVGTEAFF
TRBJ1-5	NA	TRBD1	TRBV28	TGTGCCAGCAGTTCGGACAGGGGGGTTCAGCCCCAGCATTTT	CASSSDRGVQPQHF
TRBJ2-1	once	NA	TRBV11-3	TGTGCCAGCAGCTTAGTGAAGGAGGGTGAGCAGTTCTTC	CASSLVKEGEQFF
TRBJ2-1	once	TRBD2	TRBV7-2	TGTGCCAGCAGCCGCAGCGGGGGGGCCTACAATGAGCAGTTCTTC	CASSRSGGAYNEQFF
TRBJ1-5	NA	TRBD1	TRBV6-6	TGTGCCAGCCGGGACAGGGGGCGGAATCAGCCCCAGCATTTT	CASRDRGRNQPQHF
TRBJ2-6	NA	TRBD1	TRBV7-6	TGTGCCAGCAGTATACAGGGGGCTGGGGCCAACGTCCTGACTTTC	CASSIQGAGANVLTF
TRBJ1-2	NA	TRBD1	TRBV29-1	TGCAGCGTTGAAGGGCCAGGGGGTGGCTACACCTTC	CSVEGPGGGYTF
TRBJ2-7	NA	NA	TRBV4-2	TGTGCCAGCAGCCAAGATTTTGAGTACGAGCAGTACTTC	CASSQDFEYEQYF
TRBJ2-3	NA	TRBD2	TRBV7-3	TGTGCCAGCAGCCCGCACGGGGGGGGTTTCGCAGATACGCAGTATTTT	CASSPHGGGFADTQYF
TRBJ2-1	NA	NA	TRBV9	TGTGCCAGCAGCGTACTGGGGAGCAATGAGCAGTTCTTC	CASSVLGSNEQFF
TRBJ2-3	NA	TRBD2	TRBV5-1	TGCGCCAGCAGCTTGGTGGGGGGGGCAGATACGCAGTATTTT	CASSLVGGADTQYF
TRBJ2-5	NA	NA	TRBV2	TGTGCCAGCAGGTATTACGGGGAGACCCAGTACTTC	CASRYYGETQYF
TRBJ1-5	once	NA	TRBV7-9	TGTGCCAGCAGCTTAGGGGGGGGGACTAATAGCAATCAGCCCCAGCATTTT	CASSLGGGTNSNQPQHF
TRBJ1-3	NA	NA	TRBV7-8	TGTGCCAGCAGCTTCGGTGAGGGCGCGGGAAACACCATATATTTT	CASSFGEGAGNTIYF
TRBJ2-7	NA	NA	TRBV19	TGTGCCAGTAGTATAGGCCCTCGCGAGCAGTACTTC	CASSIGPREQYF
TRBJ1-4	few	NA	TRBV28	TGTGCCAGCAGTTTCCCGAAAATGGCTGAAAAACTGTTTTTT	CASSFPKMAEKLFF
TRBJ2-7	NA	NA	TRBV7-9	TGTGCCAGCAGCCCAGGAAGGCCCTACTACGAGCAGTACTTC	CASSPGRPYYEQYF
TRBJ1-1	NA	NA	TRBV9	TGTGCCAGCAGCTCCCAGACAGGGAACACTGAAGCTTTCTTT	CASSSQTGNTEAFF
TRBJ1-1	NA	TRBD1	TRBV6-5	TGTGCCAGCAGCCGGGACAGGGGGACCAGGGAAGCTTTCTTT	CASSRDRGTREAFF
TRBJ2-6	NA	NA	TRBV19	TGTGCCAGTAGTCCCGTAAGGCAGGCGAGCTCTGGGGCCAACGTCCTGACTTTC	CASSPVRQASSGANVLTF
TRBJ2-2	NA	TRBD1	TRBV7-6	TGTGCCAGCAGCTCCGGGACAGGGAGAACCGGGGAGCTGTTTTTT	CASSSGTGRTGELFF
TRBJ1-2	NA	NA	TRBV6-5	TGTGCCAGCAGTTTCGGACAGTACTATGGCTACACCTTC	CASSFGQYYGYTF
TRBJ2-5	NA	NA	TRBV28	TGTGCCAGCAGTTTAGCAGGGTTTGAAGAGACCCAGTACTTC	CASSLAGFEETQYF
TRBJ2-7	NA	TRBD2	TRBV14	TGTGCCAGCACCCGAGGCGGCCCGGGGGGAGGCGAGCAGTACTTC	CASTRGGPGGGEQYF
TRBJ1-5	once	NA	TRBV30	TGTGCCTGGAGTCAAGGTTGGGCAGGGGAGGGGCAGCCCCAGCATTTT	CAWSQGWAGEGQPQHF
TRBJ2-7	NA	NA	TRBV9	TGTGCCAGCAGCGAGGAGGGGATCTCCTACGAGCAGTACTTC	CASSEEGISYEQYF
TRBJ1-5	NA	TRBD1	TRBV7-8	TGTGCCAGCAGCTTTAGGGGGCCGGAGGGCGGCGGCAATCAGCCCCAGCATTTT	CASSFRGPEGGGNQPQHF
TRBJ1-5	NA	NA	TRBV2	TGTGCCAGCGGAGGGGAGGCGGGTAGGAATCAGCCCCAGCATTTT	CASGGEAGRNQPQHF
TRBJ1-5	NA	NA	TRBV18	TGTGCCAGCTCACGTACGAGCGATAGCAATCAGCCCCAGCATTTT	CASSRTSDSNQPQHF
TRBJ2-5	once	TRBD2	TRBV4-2	TGTGCCAGCAAGCGGGGCTCGGGAGAGACCCAGTACTTC	CASKRGSGETQYF
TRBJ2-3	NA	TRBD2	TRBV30	TGTGCCTGGAGTACAAGGACTAGCGGGAGGGGTGGTACGCAGTATTTT	CAWSTRTSGRGGTQYF
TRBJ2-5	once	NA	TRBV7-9	TGTGCCAGCAGCTTGGGGGGTAGCGCCCAGGAGACCCAGTACTTC	CASSLGGSAQETQYF
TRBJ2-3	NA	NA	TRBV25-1	TGTGCCAGCAGTGAATCCAGGACAGATACGCAGTATTTT	CASSESRTDTQYF
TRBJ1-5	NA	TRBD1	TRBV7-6	TGTGCCAGCAGCTGGGGTACAGGGGAAGATCAGCCCCAGCATTTT	CASSWGTGEDQPQHF
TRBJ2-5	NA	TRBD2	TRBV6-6	TGTGCCAGCAGTTACTCCCCGGGGGGCCAAGAGACCCAGTACTTC	CASSYSPGGQETQYF
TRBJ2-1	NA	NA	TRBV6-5	TGTGCCAGCAGTTCCCCCCGGGGAGGCTACAATGAGCAGTTCTTC	CASSSPRGGYNEQFF
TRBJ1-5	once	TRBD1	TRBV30	TGTGCCTGGAGGGGGACAGGGAAATATCAGCCCCAGCATTTT	CAWRGTGKYQPQHF